The rows below give T cell receptor beta chains drawn from one sample of a study of cytomegalovirus exposure and HLA in healthy donors. Only in-frame clones appear in the TCRdb table, and some are missing; sequencing was by immunoSEQ multiplex PCR. Of around 110,000 clones in the sample, about 80% were seen once. The sequenced sample consisted of PBMCs. These receptors came from a woman aged 18-29 years in good health and CMV-seropositive. Both conserved end residues are part of each CDR3. D genes are given only for firm matches. Clone size is shown for a subset of rows, as once, few, many or a class of expanded clone.

clone size	V gene	CDR3 length	D gene	J gene	CDR3 DNA	CDR3 protein
NA	TRBV7-9	16	TRBD2	TRBJ2-3	TGTGCCAGCAGCCAAGAAAGTCTAGCGGCTTCAGATACGCAGTATTTT	CASSQESLAASDTQYF
NA	TRBV4-1	13	NA	TRBJ1-1	TGCGCCAGCAGCCACGGGGGAATGGCTGAAGCTTTCTTT	CASSHGGMAEAFF
NA	TRBV7-8	17	TRBD1	TRBJ1-1	TGTGGCAGCAGCCTCGACAGGGGCCCCCGACCGGGCACTGAAGCTTTCTTT	CGSSLDRGPRPGTEAFF
NA	TRBV23-1	16	NA	TRBJ2-5	TGCGCCAGCAGTCAATCTGTGGAGGGCCCCCAAGAGACCCAGTACTTC	CASSQSVEGPQETQYF
NA	TRBV19	16	NA	TRBJ1-3	TGTGCCAGTAGTAGGGCACAGGCCCTCTCTGGAAACACCATATATTTT	CASSRAQALSGNTIYF
NA	TRBV5-1	16	TRBD2	TRBJ2-1	TGCGCCAGCAGCCGCATCGGGACTACCTCCTACAATGAGCAGTTCTTC	CASSRIGTTSYNEQFF
NA	TRBV2	13	NA	TRBJ2-7	TGTGCCAGCAGGCAGGGGATGACCTACGAGCAGTACTTC	CASRQGMTYEQYF
NA	TRBV5-4	14	NA	TRBJ1-1	TGTGCCAGCAGCTTGGCGGGAATGAACACTGAAGCTTTCTTT	CASSLAGMNTEAFF
NA	TRBV6-6	14	TRBD2	TRBJ2-5	TGTGCCAGCAGTCCCGGGACTACCCAAGAGACCCAGTACTTC	CASSPGTTQETQYF
NA	TRBV5-1	13	NA	TRBJ1-2	TGCGCCAGCAGCTTGTCAGGAAACTATGGCTACACCTTC	CASSLSGNYGYTF
NA	TRBV5-1	14	TRBD1	TRBJ1-1	TGCGCCAGCAGCTTGACAGGGGCTTACACTGAAGCTTTCTTT	CASSLTGAYTEAFF
few	TRBV4-1	16	NA	TRBJ2-3	TGCGCCAGCAGCCAAGACCGGTGGCTTGCTCAGGGGACGCAGTATTTT	CASSQDRWLAQGTQYF
few	TRBV9	15	NA	TRBJ2-5	TGTGCCAGCAGCTCCCCTTTGGGGGGACAAGAGACCCAGTACTTC	CASSSPLGGQETQYF
NA	TRBV5-1	17	TRBD2	TRBJ2-5	TGCGCCAGCAGCCTAGGCCCCAGCGGGAGGGCCCAGGAGACCCAGTACTTC	CASSLGPSGRAQETQYF
NA	TRBV7-2	19	TRBD2	TRBJ2-7	TGTGCCAGCAGCTCCCGCCGGACTAGCGGGAGGGTGAGCTCCTACGAGCAGTACTTC	CASSSRRTSGRVSSYEQYF
once	TRBV7-8	15	NA	TRBJ1-2	TGTGCCAGCAGCTCGCCGAACAGCTGGAACTATGGCTACACCTTC	CASSSPNSWNYGYTF
NA	TRBV2	15	TRBD2	TRBJ2-4	TGTGCCAGCAGTGCCCGACTAGCAGGAGGGGACATTCAGTACTTC	CASSARLAGGDIQYF
NA	TRBV18	14	NA	TRBJ1-2	TGTGCCAGCTCACCAACGGACAGCATTTATGGCTACACCTTC	CASSPTDSIYGYTF
NA	TRBV9	15	NA	TRBJ1-1	TGTGCCAGCAGCGTAGGGGGGGGCATGAACACTGAAGCTTTCTTT	CASSVGGGMNTEAFF
NA	TRBV4-1	15	TRBD2	TRBJ2-1	TGCGCCAGCAGCTACCGGGGTAGCGGGGACAATGAGCAGTTCTTC	CASSYRGSGDNEQFF
few	TRBV4-2	12	TRBD1	TRBJ1-2	TGTGCCAGCAGCCAGCGGACAGGAAGCTACACCTTC	CASSQRTGSYTF
NA	TRBV2	15	NA	TRBJ2-2	TGTGCCAGCAGAGAAGGTCTTGGGAGAACCGGGGAGCTGTTTTTT	CASREGLGRTGELFF
NA	TRBV5-6	15	NA	TRBJ2-7	TGTGCCAGTCGTTCGGGGGTCGGGAATATCTACGAGCAGTACTTC	CASRSGVGNIYEQYF
NA	TRBV11-3	17	TRBD2	TRBJ2-1	TGTGACAGCAGCTTAGAGACTAGCCGGAGCGTCGGCAATGAGCAGTTCTTC	CDSSLETSRSVGNEQFF
NA	TRBV29-1	14	TRBD2	TRBJ2-1	TGCAGCGTTGAAGAAGGACTAGCTTTCAATGAGCAGTTCTTC	CSVEEGLAFNEQFF
NA	TRBV28	15	NA	TRBJ2-2	TGTGCCAGCAGTTCTGGGGAGCGGGTCACCGGGGAGCTGTTTTTT	CASSSGERVTGELFF
NA	TRBV5-1	15	TRBD2	TRBJ2-3	TGCGCCAGCAGTATGCAGCGGGAGAGGACAGATACGCAGTATTTT	CASSMQRERTDTQYF
NA	TRBV30	18	NA	TRBJ2-1	TGTGCCTGGAGTGTACGGGGTTTCGCGGGCAAGACCTACAATGAGCAGTTCTTC	CAWSVRGFAGKTYNEQFF
NA	TRBV6-6	13	NA	TRBJ2-7	TGTGCCACCGCCCTCATAGTCTCGGGGGAGCAGTACTTC	CATALIVSGEQYF